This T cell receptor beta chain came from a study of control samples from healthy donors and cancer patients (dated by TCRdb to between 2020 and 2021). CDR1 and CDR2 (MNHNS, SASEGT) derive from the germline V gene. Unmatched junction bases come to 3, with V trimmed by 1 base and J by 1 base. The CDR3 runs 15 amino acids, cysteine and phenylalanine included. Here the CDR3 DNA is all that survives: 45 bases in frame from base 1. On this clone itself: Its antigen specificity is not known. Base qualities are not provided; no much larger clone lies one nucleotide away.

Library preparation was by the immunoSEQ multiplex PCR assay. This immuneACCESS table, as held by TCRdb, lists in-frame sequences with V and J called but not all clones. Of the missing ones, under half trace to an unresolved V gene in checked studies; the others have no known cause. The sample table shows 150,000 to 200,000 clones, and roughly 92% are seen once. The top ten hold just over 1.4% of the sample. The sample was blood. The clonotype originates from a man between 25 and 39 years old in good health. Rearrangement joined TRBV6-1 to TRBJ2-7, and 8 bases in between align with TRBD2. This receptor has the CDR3 CASSEGSSGSYEQYF. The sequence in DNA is TGTGCCAGCAGTGAAGGGTCTAGCGGGTCCTACGAGCAGTACTTC.